The clone carrying this TCR beta chain was detected only a few times. Its antigen is unknown. The data originate from a study of T cell repertoires in cytomegalovirus infection. As for the study in general: Carrying CMV and the relevant HLA type showed in public TCR beta signatures. Findings of the study overall: Dominating the ex vivo response were TCR beta clonotypes that were CMV-specific and HLA-C-restricted. Identification of carriers of CMV plus the relevant HLA was achieved through cumulative public TCR beta family frequency.

In TCRdb, the reads were re-called with MiXCR into one record per CDR3 protein. The table has roughly 190,000 distinct CDR3 sequences, nearly 9.5% seen once. Germline CDR1 ENHRY, CDR2 SYGVKD. With 6 bases clipped from V and 10 bases from J, the junction kept 8 bases outside the gene matches. This CDR3 region has 14 residues. Input material: PBMCs. The TCR comes from a human donor in good health (CMV status not recorded). Some clones in this sample may be carry-over from other donors' samples. This chain joins TRBV10-3 and TRBJ1-6; 8 bases match TRBD1. This CDR3 reads CAIRLTGVESPLHF. The CDR3 nucleotides read TGTGCCATCAGGTTGACAGGGGTGGAATCACCCCTCCACTTT.